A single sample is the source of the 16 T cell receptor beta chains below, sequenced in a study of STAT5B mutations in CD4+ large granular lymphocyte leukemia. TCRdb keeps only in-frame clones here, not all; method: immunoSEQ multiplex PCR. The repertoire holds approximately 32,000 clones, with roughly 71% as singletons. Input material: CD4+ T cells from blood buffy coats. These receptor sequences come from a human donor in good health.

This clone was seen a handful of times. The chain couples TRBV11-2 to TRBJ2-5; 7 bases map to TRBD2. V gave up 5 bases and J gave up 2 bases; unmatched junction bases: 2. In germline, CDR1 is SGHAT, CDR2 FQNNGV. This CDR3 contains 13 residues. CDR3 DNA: TGTGCCAGCAGCGCGGGGGTTCAAGAGACCCAGTACTTC. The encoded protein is CASSAGVQETQYF.

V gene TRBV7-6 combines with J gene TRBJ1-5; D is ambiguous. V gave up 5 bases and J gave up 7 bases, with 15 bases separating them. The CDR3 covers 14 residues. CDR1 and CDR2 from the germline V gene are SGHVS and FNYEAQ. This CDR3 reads CASSPREGGQPQHF. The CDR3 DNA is TGTGCCAGCAGCCCCAGAGAGGGCGGGCAGCCCCAGCATTTT. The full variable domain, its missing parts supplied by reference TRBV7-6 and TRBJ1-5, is GAGVSQSPRYKVTKRGQDVALRCDPISGHVSLYWYRQALGQGPEFLTYFNYEAQQDKSGLPNDRFSAERPEGSISTLTIQRTEQRDSAMYRCASSPREGGQPQHFGDGTRLSIL.

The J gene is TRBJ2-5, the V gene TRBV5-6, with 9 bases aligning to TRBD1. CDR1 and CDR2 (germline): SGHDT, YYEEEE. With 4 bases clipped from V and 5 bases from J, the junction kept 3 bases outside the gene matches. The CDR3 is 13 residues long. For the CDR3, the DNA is TGTGCCAGCAGCCGCGGACAGGGGGAGACCCAGTACTTC. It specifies CASSRGQGETQYF.

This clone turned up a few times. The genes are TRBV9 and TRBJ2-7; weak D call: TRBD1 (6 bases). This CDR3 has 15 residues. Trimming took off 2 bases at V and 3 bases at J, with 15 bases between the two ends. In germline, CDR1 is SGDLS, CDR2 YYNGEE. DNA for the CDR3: TGTGCCAGCAGCGTCTCGCCTACAGGGAGCTACGAGCAGTACTTC. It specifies CASSVSPTGSYEQYF.

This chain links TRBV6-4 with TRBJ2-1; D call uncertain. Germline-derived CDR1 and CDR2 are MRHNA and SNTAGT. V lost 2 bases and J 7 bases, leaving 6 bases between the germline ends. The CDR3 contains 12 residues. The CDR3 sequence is CASSDLVNEQFF. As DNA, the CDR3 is TGTGCCAGCAGTGACCTAGTAAATGAGCAGTTCTTC.

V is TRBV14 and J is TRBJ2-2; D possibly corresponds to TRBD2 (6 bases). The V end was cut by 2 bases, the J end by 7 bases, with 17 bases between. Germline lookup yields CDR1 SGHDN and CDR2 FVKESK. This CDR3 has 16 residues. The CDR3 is CASSQKNGGVFGELFF. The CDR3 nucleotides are TGTGCCAGCAGCCAAAAGAACGGGGGAGTTTTCGGGGAGCTGTTTTTT.

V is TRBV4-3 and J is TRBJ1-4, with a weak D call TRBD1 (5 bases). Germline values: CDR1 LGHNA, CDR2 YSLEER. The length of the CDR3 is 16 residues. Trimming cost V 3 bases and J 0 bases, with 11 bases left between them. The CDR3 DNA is TGCGCCAGCAGCCATGGGGGGACCTCAACTAATGAAAAACTGTTTTTT. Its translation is CASSHGGTSTNEKLFF.

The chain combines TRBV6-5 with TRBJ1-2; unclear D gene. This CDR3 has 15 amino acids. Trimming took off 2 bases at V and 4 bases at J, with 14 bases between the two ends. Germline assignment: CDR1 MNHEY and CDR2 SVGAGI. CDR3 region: CASSYDISGLYGYTF. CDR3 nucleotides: TGTGCCAGCAGTTACGACATTTCCGGACTCTATGGCTACACCTTC.

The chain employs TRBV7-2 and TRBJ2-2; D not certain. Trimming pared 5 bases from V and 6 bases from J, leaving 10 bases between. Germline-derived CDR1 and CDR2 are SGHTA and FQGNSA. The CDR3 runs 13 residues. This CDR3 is CASSPYPPGELFF. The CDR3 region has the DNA TGTGCCAGCAGCCCCTACCCCCCCGGGGAGCTGTTTTTT.

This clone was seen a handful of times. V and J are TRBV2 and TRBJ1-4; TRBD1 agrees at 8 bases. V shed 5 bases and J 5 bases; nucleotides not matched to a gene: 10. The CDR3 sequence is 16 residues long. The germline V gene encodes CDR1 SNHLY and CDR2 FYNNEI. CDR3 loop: CASSPGQGVGNEKLFF. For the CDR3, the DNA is TGTGCCAGCAGTCCCGGACAGGGCGTAGGAAATGAAAAACTGTTTTTT.

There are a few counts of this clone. CDR3 amino acids: CAGKVSYNEQFF. The CDR3 DNA follows: TGTGCCGGAAAGGTTTCCTACAATGAGCAGTTCTTC. The rearrangement uses TRBV30 and TRBJ2-1; D remains unclear. The CDR3 spans 12 residues. V gave up 8 bases and J gave up 1 base, with 9 bases separating them. Germline V gives CDR1 GTSNPN, CDR2 SVGIG (reference sequence).

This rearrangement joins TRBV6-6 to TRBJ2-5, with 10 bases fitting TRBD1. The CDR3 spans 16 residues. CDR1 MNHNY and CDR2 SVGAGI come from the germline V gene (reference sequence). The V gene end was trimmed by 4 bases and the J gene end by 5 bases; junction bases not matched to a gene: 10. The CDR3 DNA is TGTGCCAGCAGTTCGACGACAGGGGGCTACAGGGAGACCCAGTACTTC. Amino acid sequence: CASSSTTGGYRETQYF.

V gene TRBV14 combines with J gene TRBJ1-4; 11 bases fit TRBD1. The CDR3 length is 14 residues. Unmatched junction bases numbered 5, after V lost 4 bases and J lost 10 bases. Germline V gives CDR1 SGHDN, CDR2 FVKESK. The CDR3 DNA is TGTGCCAGCAGCCCACGGACAGGGGGCGGAAAACTGTTTTTT. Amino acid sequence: CASSPRTGGGKLFF.

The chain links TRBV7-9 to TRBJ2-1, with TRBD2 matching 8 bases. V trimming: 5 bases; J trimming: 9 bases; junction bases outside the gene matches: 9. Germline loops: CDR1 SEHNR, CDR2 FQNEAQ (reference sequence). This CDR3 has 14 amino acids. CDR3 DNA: TGTGCCAGCAGCGCAGGACTAGCCGGTGCTGAGCAGTTCTTC. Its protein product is CASSAGLAGAEQFF.

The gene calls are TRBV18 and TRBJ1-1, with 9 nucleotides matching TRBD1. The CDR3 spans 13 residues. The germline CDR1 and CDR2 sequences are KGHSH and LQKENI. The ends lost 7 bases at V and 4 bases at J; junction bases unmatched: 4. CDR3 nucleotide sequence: TGTGCCAGCTACCTGACAGGGGGCACTGAAGCTTTCTTT. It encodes CASYLTGGTEAFF.

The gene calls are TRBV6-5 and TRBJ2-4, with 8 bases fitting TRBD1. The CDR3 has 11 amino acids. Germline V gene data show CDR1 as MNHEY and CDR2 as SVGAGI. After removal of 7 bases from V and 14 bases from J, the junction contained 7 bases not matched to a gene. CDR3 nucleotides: TGTGCCAGCACCTGGTGGGGACAGGAGTACTTC. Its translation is CASTWWGQEYF.